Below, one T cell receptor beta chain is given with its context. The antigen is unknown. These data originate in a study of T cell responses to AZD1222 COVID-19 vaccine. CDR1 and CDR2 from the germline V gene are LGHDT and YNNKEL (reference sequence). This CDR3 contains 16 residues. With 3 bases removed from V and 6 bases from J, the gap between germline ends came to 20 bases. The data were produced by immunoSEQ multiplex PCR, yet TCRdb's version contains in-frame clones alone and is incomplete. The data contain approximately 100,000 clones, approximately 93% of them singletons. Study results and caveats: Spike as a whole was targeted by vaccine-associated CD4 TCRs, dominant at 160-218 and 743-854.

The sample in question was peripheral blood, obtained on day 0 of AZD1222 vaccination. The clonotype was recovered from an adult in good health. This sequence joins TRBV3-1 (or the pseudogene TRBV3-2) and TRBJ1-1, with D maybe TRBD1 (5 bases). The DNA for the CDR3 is TGTGCCAGCAGCCATTTCCCCAGGGTAAAGGGCGCTGAAGCTTTCTTT. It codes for CASSHFPRVKGAEAFF.